A selection of T cell receptor beta chains follows, all from one sample in a study of blood T cells in healthy people across ages. TCRdb analysed the 5' RACE reads with MiXCR anew, one entry per CDR3 protein. The sample lists hundreds of thousands of distinct CDR3 sequences; around 32% were seen once. The source material was blood. Receptors were obtained from a woman older than 75 in good health. Both conserved end residues are part of each CDR3. D genes are given only for firm matches. The listing skips clone size in some rows; elsewhere it reads once, few, many or a size class.

>many|TRBJ1-1|-|TRBV20-1
TGCAGTGTAATCGGACAGAGGAACACTGAAGCTTTCTTT
CSVIGQRNTEAFF
>many|TRBJ1-1|-|TRBV6-2/TRBV6-3
TGTGCCAGCAGTTTAATGGAGAACACTGAAGCTTTCTTT
CASSLMENTEAFF
>many|TRBJ2-1|TRBD1|TRBV20-1
TGCAGTGCAGTCTCCGACAGGGGTAGCACCTACAATGAGCAGTTCTTC
CSAVSDRGSTYNEQFF
>many|TRBJ2-6|TRBD1|TRBV5-1
TGCGCCAGCAGCCCCTACAGGGGGCGGTACTCTGGGGCCAACGTCCTGACTTTC
CASSPYRGRYSGANVLTF
>many|TRBJ2-7|TRBD2|TRBV20-1
TGCAGTGCTAGAGATCCTAGCGGGGGGTACGAGCAGTACTTC
CSARDPSGGYEQYF
>many|TRBJ2-3|TRBD2|TRBV6-6
TGTGCCAGCAGTGCCGGGCGGGGGAGATACACAGATACGCAGTATTTT
CASSAGRGRYTDTQYF
>-|TRBJ2-5|-|TRBV7-9
TGTGCCAGCAGCTTAGTCGGAGAGATAGGAGAGACCCAGTACTTC
CASSLVGEIGETQYF
>-|TRBJ1-5|-|TRBV5-5
TGTGCCAGCAGCTCGGAAGATCCGGGTCAGCCCCAGCATTTT
CASSSEDPGQPQHF
>-|TRBJ1-5|-|TRBV7-2
TGTGCCAGCAGCTTAGTCTGGCAGGGGAATCAGCCCCAGCATTTT
CASSLVWQGNQPQHF
>-|TRBJ2-5|-|TRBV20-1
TGCAGTGCTAGAGATCTTGGCGGAGGGGAGAGAGAGACCCAGTACTTC
CSARDLGGGERETQYF
>-|TRBJ2-7|TRBD1|TRBV6-1
TGTGCCAGCAGGGCCGGGACAGGGAGTCCCTACGAGCAGTACTTC
CASRAGTGSPYEQYF
>many|TRBJ1-2|TRBD1|TRBV10-3
TGTGCCATCAGTGCAACAGGGGTCCATGGCTACACCTTC
CAISATGVHGYTF
>once|TRBJ2-5|TRBD2|TRBV10-2
TGCGCCAGCAGGACGAGCGGGGGGCGGGGGAATGAGCAGTACTTC
CASRTSGGRGNEQYF
>few|TRBJ2-3|-|TRBV4-3
TGCGCCGGCAGCCAAGAAGGGGCTAGCACAGATACGCAGTATTTT
CAGSQEGASTDTQYF
>-|TRBJ1-1|-|TRBV18
TGTGCCAGCTCACCCTTTGATGGAAACACTGAAGCTTTCTTT
CASSPFDGNTEAFF
>-|TRBJ1-5|-|TRBV6-2/TRBV6-3
TGTGCCAGCAGGGCACCCAATCAGCCCCAGCATTTT
CASRAPNQPQHF
>many|TRBJ1-1|-|TRBV5-1
TGCGCCAGCAGCTTTGCGGCAGGGAGTACTGAAGCTTTCTTT
CASSFAAGSTEAFF
>many|TRBJ1-4|-|TRBV12-3/TRBV12-4
TGTGCCAGCAGTTTAAGCGGTGCAACTAATGAAAAACTGTTTTTT
CASSLSGATNEKLFF
>many|TRBJ1-5|-|TRBV7-2
TGCGCCAGCTCGGAGGGGTTAAATCAGCCCCAGCATTTT
CASSEGLNQPQHF
>many|TRBJ2-1|TRBD2|TRBV6-2/TRBV6-3
TGTGCCAGCAGTCCGGGACTAGCGGGGGGACGGACGTTCTTC
CASSPGLAGGRTFF
>many|TRBJ2-2|-|TRBV6-5
TGTGCCAGCAGTGGGCGATTCACCGGGGAGCTGTTTTTT
CASSGRFTGELFF
>many|TRBJ2-6|TRBD1|TRBV29-1
TGCAGCGTAACAGGGGGAACGAGCTCTGGGGCCAACGTCCTGACTTTC
CSVTGGTSSGANVLTF
>-|TRBJ1-4|-|TRBV6-2/TRBV6-3
TGTGCCAGCAGTTACTCGGCGGGGACAACTAATGAAAAACTGTTTTTT
CASSYSAGTTNEKLFF
>-|TRBJ2-7|TRBD2|TRBV2
TGTGCCAGCAGTGAAAGGACTAGCGGGGCCATAAGCTCCTACGAGCAGTACTTC
CASSERTSGAISSYEQYF
>many|TRBJ2-7|-|TRBV28
TGTGCCAGCAGTTCCCTCCTCTACGAGCAGTACTTC
CASSSLLYEQYF
>many|TRBJ1-5|TRBD1|TRBV7-6
TGTGCCAGCAGTAGACAGGGTGGTCAGCCCCAGCATTTT
CASSRQGGQPQHF
>few|TRBJ1-1|-|TRBV3-1
TGTGCCAGCAGCCAAGAAACGGGCCGACGAGCTGAAGCTTTCTTT
CASSQETGRRAEAFF
>once|TRBJ2-3|TRBD1|TRBV20-1
TGCAGTGCTAGAGATGGTCACGGGACAGGGGTCACAGATACGCAGTATTTT
CSARDGHGTGVTDTQYF
>many|TRBJ1-2|TRBD1|TRBV7-9
TGTGCCAGCAGCTTGGCCGGGACAGCTAACTATGGCTACACCTTC
CASSLAGTANYGYTF
>-|TRBJ2-3|-|TRBV7-2
TGTGCCAGCAGCCAAAGCGGACAACATACGCAGTATTTT
CASSQSGQHTQYF
>-|TRBJ2-1|TRBD2|TRBV18
TGTGCCAGCTCACCACCCACTAGCGGGAGGTTCAATGAGCAGTTCTTC
CASSPPTSGRFNEQFF
>-|TRBJ2-1|-|TRBV7-3
TGTGCCAGCAGCTACGACGCTGCTTCCTACAATGAGCAGTTCTTC
CASSYDAASYNEQFF
>-|TRBJ2-1|-|TRBV6-1
TGTGCCAGCAGTGAAGGCGGAGGAAGTGAGCAGTTCTTC
CASSEGGGSEQFF
>-|TRBJ1-5|TRBD1|TRBV30
TGTGCCTGGAGCTTAGGACAGGGCAATCAGCCCCAGCATTTT
CAWSLGQGNQPQHF
>-|TRBJ1-2|-|TRBV6-2/TRBV6-3
TGTGCCAGCAGTTACTGGCAGAGGGATGGCTACACCTTC
CASSYWQRDGYTF
>many|TRBJ2-7|TRBD2|TRBV6-2/TRBV6-3
TGTGCCAGCGGTTCAGCGGGGACCCACGAGCAGTACTTC
CASGSAGTHEQYF
>-|TRBJ2-3|TRBD1|TRBV20-1
TGCAGTGCTCGCCAACCGGGACAGGGGAAAGATACGCAGTATTTT
CSARQPGQGKDTQYF
>many|TRBJ2-3|-|TRBV9
TGTGCCAGCAGCGGGGGACACCCAGATACGCAGTATTTT
CASSGGHPDTQYF
>-|TRBJ2-2|TRBD1|TRBV10-3
TGTGCCATCAGTCCGGGACAGGGTTCTTATAACGGGGAGCTGTTTTTT
CAISPGQGSYNGELFF
>many|TRBJ2-5|TRBD2|TRBV19
TGTGCCAGTAGTGTTGCGGGGGGTGCCCAAGAGACCCAGTACTTC
CASSVAGGAQETQYF
>many|TRBJ2-7|TRBD2|TRBV7-2
TGTGCCAGCAGCTTAGGTAGCGGGGGGTACTACGAGCAGTACTTC
CASSLGSGGYYEQYF
>-|TRBJ2-7|TRBD1|TRBV27
TGTGCCAGCAGTTTACCAGGGGGCCTCTCCTACGAGCAGTACTTC
CASSLPGGLSYEQYF
>-|TRBJ2-7|TRBD2|TRBV30
TGTGCCTGGAATAGAGCGGGGGTAGGCGAGCAGTACTTC
CAWNRAGVGEQYF
>many|TRBJ2-3|-|TRBV11-2
TGTGCCAGCAGCTGGACCGGTAGAAGCACAGATACGCAGTATTTT
CASSWTGRSTDTQYF
>-|TRBJ2-3|-|TRBV6-5
TGTGCCAGCAGCGAACAGGGAGAATACGATACGCAGTATTTT
CASSEQGEYDTQYF